These 13 T cell receptor beta chains were all obtained from the same sample, sequenced in a study of T cells in Graves' hyperthyroidism and ophthalmopathy (dated by TCRdb to the late 2010s). Libraries were constructed by multiplex PCR. The sequencer was an Illumina HiSeq 2000. TCR beta CDR3 regions were amplified from RNA transcripts. For the first round of RT-PCR on the TCR CDR3, the HTBI primer set was used together with the Qiagen OneStep RT-PCR kit. Through fastp at Q25 and MiXCR, TCRdb rebuilt clones from the public reads, retaining in-frame beta chains. One record per CDR3 amino acid sequence lists the most common genes and DNA. The sample contains 300,000 to 450,000 distinct CDR3 sequences, 14% of them found a single time. The leading ten clones occupy approximately 9.9% of the sample. Sequenced sample: blood. These receptors all come from a woman aged 55-75 years with Graves' hyperthyroidism.

Many counts were recorded for this clonotype. The chain uses TRBV28 and TRBJ2-7; 10 bases line up with TRBD1. V trimming: 2 bases; J trimming: 6 bases; junction bases outside the gene matches: 7. The CDR3 has 15 amino acids. The germline V gene encodes CDR1 MDHEN and CDR2 SYDVKM. The CDR3 DNA reads as TGTGCCAGCAGTTTAACGACAGGGGGCAAGGCCGAGCAGTACTTC. Translating it yields CASSLTTGGKAEQYF.

This clonotype was picked up a small number of times. This sequence joins TRBV9 and TRBJ1-2; TRBD1 is a possible D gene (6 bases). V dropped 0 bases and J dropped 3 bases, with 9 bases sitting between them. This CDR3 spans 14 amino acids. Germline values: CDR1 SGDLS, CDR2 YYNGEE. The CDR3 coding sequence is TGTGCCAGCAGCGTAGAGGGGGTTCACTATGGCTACACCTTC. Residues: CASSVEGVHYGYTF.

The V and J genes are TRBV5-1 and TRBJ2-2, with 8 bases lining up with TRBD2. The CDR3 is 16 residues long. CDR1 SGHRS and CDR2 YFSETQ come from the germline V gene. The trim removed 4 bases at V and 4 bases at J, leaving 9 bases unmatched. CDR3 sequence: CASSPGGGSSTGELFF. The CDR3 region has the DNA TGCGCCAGCAGCCCGGGGGGGGGGAGCAGCACCGGGGAGCTGTTTTTT.

This clonotype was recorded many times. V gene TRBV7-2 combines with J gene TRBJ1-2; D is unresolved. V was trimmed by 1 base and J by 8 bases, leaving 17 bases between them. Germline V CDR1 and CDR2: SGHTA, FQGNSA. This CDR3 region has 15 residues. CDR3 in amino acids: CASSLDSTPMGGYTF. The CDR3 nucleotides are TGTGCCAGCAGCTTAGACAGCACTCCCATGGGAGGCTACACCTTC.

On this clonotype: A much larger clone lies a single base off, so this may be a read error. This sequence joins TRBV11-3 and TRBJ2-7; 10 nucleotides align to TRBD1. There are 16 residues in the CDR3. Germline CDR1 and CDR2: SGHNT and YENEEA. The junction had 8 bases not matched to a gene; V was cut back by 3 bases and J by 3 bases. The DNA for the CDR3 is TGTGCCAGCAGCTTCCGGGGTGACAGGGGGCACTACGAGCAGTACTTC. Protein: CASSFRGDRGHYEQYF.

This clonotype was detected many times. V gene TRBV2 combines with J gene TRBJ1-5; tentative D call: TRBD1 (5 bases). Germline V gives CDR1 SNHLY, CDR2 FYNNEI. The CDR3 is made up of 13 amino acids. The ends were cut back, 6 bases at V and 14 bases at J, with 20 bases in the middle. The CDR3 nucleotides read TGTGCCAGCAGCGTACTTTTCCGGGACCCGGAGCATTTT. Translation gives CASSVLFRDPEHF.

Ten or more counts support this clonotype. CDR3 sequence reads: CASSAGTSDHNEQFF. The CDR3 DNA sequence: TGTGCCAGCAGCGCCGGGACTAGCGATCACAATGAGCAGTTCTTC. This chain uses TRBV11-3 with TRBJ2-1, with 10 bases that match TRBD2. With 5 bases clipped from V and 5 bases from J, the junction kept 6 bases outside the gene matches. Germline CDR1 is SGHNT and CDR2 is YENEEA. The CDR3 totals 15 residues.

This clonotype has at least ten counts. This chain joins TRBV11-3 and TRBJ2-3, with D hard to call. CDR1 is SGHNT, CDR2 YENEEA, per germline. This CDR3 is 16 amino acids long. V lost 5 bases to trimming and J lost 4 bases, with 19 bases between them. CDR3: CASSVTPSLRPDTQYF. In DNA, the CDR3 is TGTGCCAGCAGCGTAACCCCGAGCCTGCGTCCAGATACGCAGTATTTT.

The rearrangement links TRBV12-3 or TRBV12-4 to TRBJ2-3, with 10 bases identical to TRBD2. The V gene end was trimmed by 10 bases and the J gene end by 2 bases; junction bases not matched to a gene: 15. CDR3 length equals 17 residues. CDR3 region: CATRKAGGLSVTDTQYF. In DNA form, the CDR3 reads TGTGCCACCCGGAAAGCGGGAGGGCTCAGCGTCACAGATACGCAGTATTTT.

Concerning this clonotype: A much larger clone sits a single nucleotide away, making a read error possible. The chain joins TRBV28 to TRBJ2-5, with 9 bases lining up with TRBD2. The CDR3 contains 16 residues. Germline V lookup: CDR1 MDHEN, CDR2 SYDVKM. CDR3 coding DNA: TGTGCCGGCAGTTTGAACCCCTTACTAGCGGGAGAGACCCAGTACTTC. Encoded protein: CAGSLNPLLAGETQYF. Combining the CDR3 with reference TRBV28 and TRBJ2-5 gives the whole variable domain DVKVTQSSRYLVKRTGEKVFLECVQDMDHENMFWYRQDPGLGLRLIYFSYDVKMKEKGDIPEGYSVSREKKERFSLILESASTNQTSMYLCAGSLNPLLAGETQYFGPGTRLLVL.

A few counts support this clonotype. The V gene is TRBV29-1, the J gene TRBJ2-7; 7 bases match TRBD1. CDR3 length: 13 amino acids. V lost 2 bases to trimming and J lost 2 bases; unmatched junction nucleotides: 3. Germline assignment: CDR1 SQVTM and CDR2 ANQGSEA. Here the CDR3 DNA reads TGCAGCGTTGAATTAGGGACAGCCTACGAGCAGTACTTC. Its protein product is CSVELGTAYEQYF.

The table lists this clonotype with many counts. V and J are TRBV18 and TRBJ1-2, with 7 positions matching TRBD1. The germline CDR1 and CDR2 sequences are KGHSH and LQKENI. This CDR3 spans 13 amino acids. V was pared by 2 bases and J by 4 bases, with 1 base of the junction left unmatched. CDR3 loop: CASSPDRAYGYTF. In nucleotides, the CDR3 is TGTGCCAGCTCACCAGACAGGGCCTATGGCTACACCTTC.

This clonotype appeared a few times. The chain uses TRBV24-1 and TRBJ2-1, with TRBD2 matching 7 bases. The CDR3 is made up of 15 amino acids. Germline CDR1 is KGHDR and CDR2 is SFDVKD. This CDR3 is CAPPPQDSGHNEQFF. CDR3 nucleotide sequence: TGTGCTCCGCCGCCTCAGGATAGCGGGCACAATGAGCAGTTCTTC.